This entry describes one T cell receptor (beta chain). This clonotype was detected only once. Its specific antigen is unknown. Per-base qualities were not stored, and no clone one base away is much larger. A lone read is weak support. These data are taken from a study of CD8 T cells in Susac syndrome (dated by TCRdb to about 2019). Looking at the study overall: Of the Susac syndrome patients who were sequenced, roughly 6 had clinically active disease and eight were in clinical remission. Susac syndrome patients were therapy-naive, on corticosteroids (some also receiving IVIg), or on IVIg alone at blood withdrawal. The study used repertoire sequencing to test whether antigen drove CD8+ T cell activation and differentiation in Susac syndrome. Clonality of the CD8+ T cell repertoire was compared between eleven to twelve healthy donors, around 14 Susac syndrome patients and roughly 16 multiple sclerosis patients.

Overall results and qualifications from the work: Clonal expansion was seen in Susac syndrome CD8+ repertoires, peaking in CD8+ TEMRA cells and being greater in clinically active patients than in remitting ones. The TCR sequencing and HLA analysis was acknowledged to have included a relatively small number of individuals. Looking at Susac-specific public clones, the researchers identified 15 to 20 in the total CD8+ repertoire and five or six in the CD8+ TEMRA repertoire.

V is cut by 4 bases and J by 6 bases, and the space between the germline ends is 10 bases. The germline V gene sets CDR1 to LGHNT and CDR2 to FRNRAP. Including the terminal cysteine and phenylalanine, the CDR3 comprises 12 residues. Only CDR3 DNA remains: 36 bases, in frame from the first base. Peripheral blood CD8+ and CD4+ T cells from healthy donors, Susac syndrome patients and multiple sclerosis patients were profiled by high-throughput TCR beta sequencing. The Susac syndrome patients fulfilled recently defined diagnostic criteria for either definite or probable disease. CD8+ TEMRA cells were enriched by FACS, while bulk CD8+ and CD4+ T cells were purified by magnetic negative isolation. Blood was collected in EDTA tubes and processed within 24 hours, with PBMCs isolated through density gradient centrifugation. PBMCs intended for TCR sequencing were frozen in liquid nitrogen and were later thawed in a 37 degrees C water bath. Purity of sorted or isolated CD4+, CD8+ and CD8+ TEMRA cells was at least 90%.

RNA was extracted using the RNeasy kit, and roughly 0.45 to 1 ug of the RNA was reverse transcribed with random hexamers. TCR beta CDR3 regions were amplified with the immunoSEQ multiplex PCR assay covering 54 Vbeta and 13 Jbeta segments. PCR amplification bias was corrected by using a synthetic template baseline for primer optimization and computational correction. The study's processing was this. Only productive sequences were kept, with reads annotated to V, D and J genes according to IMGT and analyzed in immunoSEQ Analyzer. Clonality was computed as one minus Shannon entropy normalized by log2 of the number of productive unique sequences. For each patient and control, public and private clones were evaluated within the 100 most prevalent clones. A clone was defined as Susac-specific if it was absent from the healthy and MS cohorts, from more than 850 published viral clones and from other ImmuneACCESS disease sequences. TCRdb applied fastp at Q25 and MiXCR to the public reads, then kept only in-frame beta chains. Every entry covers one CDR3 protein and lists the most common genes and DNA from its rows. None of the V and J calls come from the authors' own analysis; TCRdb made them. The sample table holds roughly 110,000 distinct CDR3 sequences, of which approximately 95% were seen once. The top ten clones comprise 0.4% to 0.5% of the sample.

This sequence originates from a human donor with Susac syndrome. The sequenced sample consisted of CD8+ T cells from PBMCs. The receptor chain draws on TRBV12-5 and TRBJ2-7; the D gene is perhaps TRBD2, from 5 matching bases. This receptor carries the CDR3 CASGYGKTEQYF. The DNA sequence is TGTGCTAGTGGTTACGGGAAGACCGAGCAGTACTTC. The full variable domain, completed from the reference TRBV12-5 and TRBJ2-7 proteins outside the CDR3, reads DARVTQTPRHKVTEMGQEVTMRCQPILGHNTVFWYRQTMMQGLELLAYFRNRAPLDDSGMPKDRFSAEMPDATLATLKIQPSEPRDSAVYFCASGYGKTEQYFGPGTRLTVT.